This TCR beta chain was captured by sequencing in a study of low-dose radiotherapy and immunotherapy resistance in tumors. Study information: At a dose of 200 mg/m2, intravenous cyclophosphamide was given every two weeks, one day before radiation and immunotherapy. On cycle 1 day 1, patients started four cycles of oral aspirin 300 mg daily.

TRAV- and TRBV-specific primers, spanning alpha and beta chains, primed first-strand cDNA. Using a constant-region primer together with a V-primer adapter, TCRs were subjected to about 18 PCR cycles of amplification. mRNA isolates were amplified via in vitro transcription. TCRdb re-called the reads through MiXCR, storing one row per CDR3 protein. The table records 95,000 to 100,000 distinct CDR3 sequences, around 21% of them present only once. Time point described: after trial treatment. Stated treatment: LDRT plus nivolumab, ipilimumab, low-dose cyclophosphamide and aspirin (RACIN trial). Patients qualified if they had advanced solid tumors that lacked tumor-infiltrating lymphocytes. The CDR3 totals 14 residues. The germline CDR1 and CDR2 sequences are ENHRY and SYGVKD. V dropped 4 bases and J dropped 3 bases, with 12 bases sitting between them.

Sequencing was performed on PBMCs, taken after low-dose radiotherapy plus immunotherapy. This receptor was obtained from a male donor with prostate cancer. The V call is TRBV10-3, the J call TRBJ1-2; D may be TRBD1 (5 bases). The chain's CDR3 is CAISVPGGDYGYTF. The CDR3, as DNA: TGTGCCATCAGTGTGCCCGGGGGTGACTATGGCTACACCTTC.